The T cell receptor beta chain under discussion was sequenced for a study of regulatory T cells in long-lasting Graves disease. Study conclusions and caveats: Authors noted too few samples as a limitation. The study found TRBV28, TRBJ1-2 and TRBJ2-5 favored in persistent disease.

As to time point: newly diagnosed GD, antithyroid drugs for less than 3 months. Researchers made the TCR library from RNA that was extracted from PBMCs. According to the study, TCR beta libraries were built with iRepertoire HTBI primers and CDR3-region Arm-PCR. TCRdb reprocessed the multiplex PCR reads with MiXCR, giving one entry per CDR3 protein. The table includes 400,000 to 650,000 distinct CDR3 sequences, about 15% detected once. This CDR3 spans 14 amino acids. Germline V lookup: CDR1 SGHRS, CDR2 YFSETQ. At least ten counts were recorded for this clonotype. Antigen specificity is unknown. Germline and junction disagree at one end, which may indicate a read error. These data are also associated with another study on T cells in Graves' hyperthyroidism and ophthalmopathy.

The clonotype originates from a woman in her forties or fifties with Graves disease. The source material was peripheral blood mononuclear cells (PBMCs), sampled at new diagnosis, from a patient treated with antithyroid drugs. The V and J genes are TRBV5-1 and TRBJ1-1, with a weak D call TRBD1 (6 bases). The CDR3 DNA is TGTGCCAGCAGCAAGGACAGTCCGAACACTGAAGCTTTCTTT. As protein: CASSKDSPNTEAFF.